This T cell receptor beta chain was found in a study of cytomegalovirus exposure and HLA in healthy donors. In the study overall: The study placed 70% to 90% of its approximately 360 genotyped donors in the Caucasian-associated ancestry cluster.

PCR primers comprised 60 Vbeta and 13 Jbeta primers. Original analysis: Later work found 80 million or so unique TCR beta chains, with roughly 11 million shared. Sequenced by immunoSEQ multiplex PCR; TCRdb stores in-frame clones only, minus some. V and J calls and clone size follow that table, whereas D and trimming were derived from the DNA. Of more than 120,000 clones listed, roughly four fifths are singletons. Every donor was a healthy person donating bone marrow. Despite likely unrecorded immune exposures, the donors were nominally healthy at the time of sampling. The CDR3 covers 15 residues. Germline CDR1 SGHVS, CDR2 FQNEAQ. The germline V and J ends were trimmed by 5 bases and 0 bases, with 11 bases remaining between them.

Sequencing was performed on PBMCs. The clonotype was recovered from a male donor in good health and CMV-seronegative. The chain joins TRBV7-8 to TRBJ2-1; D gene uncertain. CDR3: CASSQRRVSYNEQFF. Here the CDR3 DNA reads TGTGCCAGCAGCCAGCGACGGGTCTCCTACAATGAGCAGTTCTTC.